This T cell receptor beta chain was captured by sequencing in a study of T cell changes during pregnancy in multiple sclerosis. Using immunoSEQ multiplex PCR, the repertoire was profiled, and TCRdb retains in-frame clones only, with some absent. The data hold tens of thousands of clones, with approximately 90% observed a single time. This TCR was recovered from a female donor in good health, enrolled as a control in a pregnancy study. Specimen: peripheral blood, collected in the first trimester of pregnancy.

CDR3 sequence: CASSFARAVSYTF. The CDR3 DNA is TGTGCCAGCAGTTTCGCCAGGGCGGTAAGCTACACCTTC. The chain combines TRBV28 with TRBJ1-2, with TRBD1 as a possible D gene (5 bases). This CDR3 contains 13 residues. Germline V gene data show CDR1 as MDHEN and CDR2 as SYDVKM. V was cut by 3 bases and J by 9 bases, with 14 bases left in between.